Following are 8 T cell receptor beta chains from one sample sequenced in a study of blood T cell repertoires in COVID-19. Assay used: immunoSEQ multiplex PCR; TCRdb lists only in-frame clones, some missing. The repertoire includes a few hundred thousand clones, about 88% of them detected once, and 3.5% to 4% sits in the top ten. The material sequenced was peripheral blood. These receptors all stem from a man in his late teens or twenties with active or convalescent COVID-19.

The chain carries TRBV18 and TRBJ1-1; 9 bases agree with TRBD1. CDR3 length: 18 amino acids. V lost 1 base to trimming and J lost 1 base; unmatched junction nucleotides: 10. CDR1 and CDR2 from the germline V gene are KGHSH and LQKENI. CDR3 amino acids: CASSPLQRGTGSNTEAFF. CDR3 nucleotide sequence: TGTGCCAGCTCACCACTACAAAGAGGGACAGGGTCGAACACTGAAGCTTTCTTT.

The chain employs TRBV4-3 and TRBJ2-1; TRBD1 might be the D (5 bases). The ends were cut back, 2 bases at V and 6 bases at J, with 11 bases in the middle. The length of the CDR3 is 14 residues. Germline V gene data show CDR1 as LGHNA and CDR2 as YSLEER. In DNA form, the CDR3 reads TGCGCCAGCAGCCAACCAGGGATGGGCAATGAGCAGTTCTTC. Translation gives CASSQPGMGNEQFF.

A remark on this clone: This sample also contains other DNA sequences that code for the same CDR3. The chain employs TRBV27 and TRBJ1-2; 8 bases agree with TRBD1. CDR1 and CDR2 from the germline V gene are MNHEY and SMNVEV (reference sequence). The junction had 0 bases not matched to a gene; V was cut back by 2 bases and J by 4 bases. CDR3 length equals 13 residues. The CDR3 sequence is CASSLTGGYGYTF. DNA of the CDR3: TGTGCCAGCAGTTTAACAGGGGGCTATGGCTACACCTTC.

V gene TRBV5-5 combines with J gene TRBJ1-6; D is uncertain. Germline V gives CDR1 SGHKS, CDR2 YYEKEE (reference sequence). This CDR3 is 15 amino acids long. V lost 3 bases and J lost 7, with 14 bases in between. CDR3 bases: TGTGCCAGCAGCTCTGGCCGGGAGAGAAATTCACCCCTCCACTTT. This encodes CASSSGRERNSPLHF. Combining the CDR3 with reference TRBV5-5 and TRBJ1-6 gives the whole variable domain DAGVTQSPTHLIKTRGQQVTLRCSPISGHKSVSWYQQVLGQGPQFIFQYYEKEERGRGNFPDRFSARQFPNYSSELNVNALLLGDSALYLCASSSGRERNSPLHFGNGTRLTVT.

The rearrangement uses TRBV6-5 and TRBJ2-7; TRBD1 matches at 7 bases. Per germline, CDR1 MNHEY and CDR2 SVGAGI. This CDR3 comprises 14 residues. The J segment lost 2 bases and the V segment lost 6 bases, leaving 7 bases of the junction unmatched. This CDR3 is CASRTDRKTYEQYF. The CDR3 DNA reads as TGTGCCAGCAGGACGGACAGGAAAACCTACGAGCAGTACTTC.

This clone appeared a single time. The chain is built from TRBV30 and TRBJ2-7; unclear D gene. Trimming removed 2 bases at V and 3 bases at J, with 5 bases between. The length of the CDR3 is 11 residues. Germline V gene lookup returns CDR1 GTSNPN and CDR2 SVGIG (reference sequence). CDR3 sequence reads: CAWSTGYEQYF. CDR3 in DNA: TGTGCCTGGAGTACCGGCTACGAGCAGTACTTC.

The genes are TRBV27 and TRBJ2-1; 8 bases agree with TRBD1. The CDR3 is made up of 15 amino acids. The ends lost 2 bases at V and 2 bases at J; junction bases unmatched: 2. The V gene's germline CDR1 is MNHEY and CDR2 SMNVEV (reference sequence). The CDR3 protein is CASSLGQGPYNEQFF. CDR3 in DNA: TGTGCCAGCAGTTTAGGACAGGGACCCTACAATGAGCAGTTCTTC.

In this sample, this clone turned up once. Here the CDR3 DNA reads TGCGCCAGCAGCCAAGAATTTCCTAGCGAAACCTACGAGCAGTACTTC. This sequence encodes CASSQEFPSETYEQYF. The V call is TRBV4-1, the J call TRBJ2-7, with D possibly matching TRBD2 (6 bases). The V end lost 0 bases, the J end lost 2 bases, and 14 bases lay between the germline ends. The CDR3 extends over 16 amino acids. Germline assignment: CDR1 MGHRA and CDR2 YSYEKL.